The clone carrying this T cell receptor (beta chain) showed up many times. As yet, its antigen is unknown. This sample is part of a study of T cell repertoires in cytomegalovirus infection. Germline V gene lookup returns CDR1 SGHVS and CDR2 FNYEAQ. The V segment lost 5 bases and the J segment 3 bases; nucleotides outside the gene matches: 9. The CDR3 loop spans 17 amino acids. Study results and caveats: The study identified carriers of CMV plus the relevant HLA from cumulative public TCR beta family frequency. HLA-C-restricted, CMV-specific TCR beta clonotypes were dominant ex vivo.

A single record per CDR3 protein comes from TCRdb applying MiXCR to the reads. The sample lists roughly 630,000 distinct CDR3 sequences, approximately 24% seen once, with less than 10% in the top ten. The source material was CD8+ T cells from PBMCs. The sequence derives from a human donor in good health (CMV status not recorded). Some clones in this sample may be carry-over from other donors' samples. This chain joins TRBV7-6 and TRBJ2-2; 10 bases are shared with TRBD2. CDR3 nucleotides: TGTGCCAGCAGCACGAGTTCAAGCGGGGGGGACACCGGGGAGCTGTTTTTT. This sequence encodes CASSTSSSGGDTGELFF.